This T cell receptor beta chain was captured in a study of regulatory T cells in long-lasting Graves disease. The ends lost 0 bases at V and 6 bases at J; junction bases unmatched: 14. Germline CDR1 and CDR2: LGHDT and YNNKEL (reference sequence). The CDR3 extends over 19 amino acids. The TCR beta library used iRepertoire HTBI primers with Arm-PCR amplification of CDR3. Original data processing: Throughout the samples, researchers identified 50 to 75 TRBV and 12 to 15 TRBJ segments. TCRdb re-called the multiplex PCR reads with MiXCR, one entry per CDR3 protein. The V and J calls come from TCRdb's annotation, not from the publication. This table has fewer than 550,000 distinct CDR3 sequences, about 16% appearing once. This clonotype was recorded only once. Time point of the sample: newly diagnosed GD, antithyroid drugs for less than 3 months. Isolated PBMC RNA provided the starting material for the TCR library.

The sample also formed part of further work on T cells in Graves' hyperthyroidism and ophthalmopathy. That source notes: The HTBI primer set was used in a first-round RT-PCR of the TCR CDR3.

The sequencing here drew on peripheral blood mononuclear cells (PBMCs), taken at new diagnosis, from a patient treated with antithyroid drugs. The chain joins TRBV3-1 to TRBJ2-1; 10 bases line up with TRBD2. The receptor was isolated from a woman aged 40 to 65 with Graves disease. The CDR3 sequence: CASSQDPVASGGMGNEQFF. CDR3 DNA: TGTGCCAGCAGCCAAGATCCCGTGGCTAGCGGGGGAATGGGCAATGAGCAGTTCTTC.